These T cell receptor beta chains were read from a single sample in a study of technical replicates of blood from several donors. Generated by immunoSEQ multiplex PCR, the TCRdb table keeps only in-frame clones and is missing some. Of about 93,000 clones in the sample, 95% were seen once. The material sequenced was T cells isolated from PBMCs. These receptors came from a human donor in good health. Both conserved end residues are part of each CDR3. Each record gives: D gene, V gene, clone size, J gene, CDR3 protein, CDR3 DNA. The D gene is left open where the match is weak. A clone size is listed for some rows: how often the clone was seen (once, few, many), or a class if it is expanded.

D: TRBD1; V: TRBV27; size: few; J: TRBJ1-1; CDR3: CASSSRQGEAFF; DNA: TGTGCCAGCAGCTCCAGACAGGGTGAAGCTTTCTTT
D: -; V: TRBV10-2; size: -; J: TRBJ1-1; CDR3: CASSTRGGLNTEAFF; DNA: TGCGCCAGCAGTACCCGAGGGGGTCTGAACACTGAAGCTTTCTTT
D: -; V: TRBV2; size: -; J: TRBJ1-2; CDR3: CASSGFGRESVLSADYGYTF; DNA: TGTGCCAGCAGTGGTTTTGGGAGGGAGAGTGTCTTGTCGGCGGACTATGGCTACACCTTC
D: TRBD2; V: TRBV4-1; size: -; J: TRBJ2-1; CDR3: CASSQSGGLVSYNEQFF; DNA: TGCGCCAGCAGCCAATCGGGGGGGTTGGTTTCCTACAATGAGCAGTTCTTC
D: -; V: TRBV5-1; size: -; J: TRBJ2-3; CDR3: CASSLPQGATSTDTQYF; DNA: TGCGCCAGCAGCTTGCCGCAGGGCGCCACCAGCACAGATACGCAGTATTTT
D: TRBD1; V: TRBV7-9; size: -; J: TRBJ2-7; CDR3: CASSLGGQGGEQYF; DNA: TGTGCCAGCAGCTTAGGGGGACAGGGAGGCGAGCAGTACTTC
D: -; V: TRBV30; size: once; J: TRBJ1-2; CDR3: CAWSLTSGGRGGYTF; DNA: TGTGCCTGGAGTCTTACGTCGGGGGGACGGGGGGGCTACACCTTC
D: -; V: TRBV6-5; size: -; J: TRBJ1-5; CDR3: CASSLGPSNNQPQHF; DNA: TGTGCCAGCAGTTTGGGGCCCTCGAACAATCAGCCCCAGCATTTT
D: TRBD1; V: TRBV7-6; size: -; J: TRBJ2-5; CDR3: CASTLGLTGMIQETQYF; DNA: TGTGCCAGCACCCTGGGGCTGACAGGGATGATTCAAGAGACCCAGTACTTC
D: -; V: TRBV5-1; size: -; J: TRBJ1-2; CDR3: CASSSGKDRMEGYTF; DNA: TGCGCCAGCAGCTCAGGGAAGGACAGAATGGAGGGCTACACCTTC
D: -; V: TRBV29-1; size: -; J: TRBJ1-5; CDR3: CSVHTGEDQHF; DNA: TGCAGCGTACATACGGGGGAGGACCAGCATTTT
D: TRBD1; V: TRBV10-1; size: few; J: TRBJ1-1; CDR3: CASSERGREAFF; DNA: TGCGCCAGCAGTGAGAGGGGGCGAGAAGCTTTCTTT
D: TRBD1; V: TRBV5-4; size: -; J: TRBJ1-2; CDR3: CASSLAGTDYGYTF; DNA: TGTGCCAGCAGCTTGGCCGGGACAGACTATGGCTACACCTTC
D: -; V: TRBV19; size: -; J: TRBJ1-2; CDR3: CASLGGAVSHGYTF; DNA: TGTGCCAGTCTGGGGGGGGCAGTATCGCATGGCTACACCTTC
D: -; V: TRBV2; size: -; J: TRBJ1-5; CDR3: CASSENRAGALNQPQHF; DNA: TGTGCCAGCAGTGAGAATCGGGCAGGGGCCCTCAATCAGCCCCAGCATTTT
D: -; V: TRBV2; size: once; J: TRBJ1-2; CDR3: CASVEDYGYTF; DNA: TGTGCCAGCGTAGAAGACTATGGCTACACCTTC